This TCR beta chain was found in a study of blood T cell repertoires in COVID-19. Study overall: Sites in the United States, Italy and Spain provided acute and convalescent COVID-19 samples. The analysed material was cDNA or gDNA that came from T cells, B-cell-depleted T cells, or PBMCs.

As handled by the study authors: Using reference gene primer amplification, nucleated cell counts were estimated. TCRdb's copy holds only in-frame clones and misses some; the assay was immunoSEQ multiplex PCR. That table supplies the V and J calls and clone size; D and trimming were determined from the DNA. The sample shows roughly 230,000 clones, around 80% of them seen only once. Germline-derived CDR1 and CDR2 are ENHRY and SYGVKD. The V end lost 0 bases, the J end lost 4 bases, and 9 bases lay between the germline ends. The CDR3 runs to 14 residues. V usage is TRBV10-3 and J usage is TRBJ1-1; possibly TRBD1 for D (5 bases). The receptor was isolated from a man in his forties with active or convalescent COVID-19. The specimen was peripheral blood. The CDR3, as DNA: TGTGCCATCAGTGAGTCGCAGGGAGGCACTGAAGCTTTCTTT. Encoded protein: CAISESQGGTEAFF.